The 12 T cell receptor beta chains in this list originate from one sample, sequenced in a study of CD8 T cells in ankylosing spondylitis. TCRdb called the 5' RACE reads again in MiXCR, with one record for every CDR3 protein. The table shows 200,000 to 300,000 distinct CDR3 sequences, with 10% occurring only once. Sequenced input: blood, either unsorted or a sorted T cell fraction (not recorded which). Every receptor here comes from a male donor with ankylosing spondylitis or in good health (not recorded which).

The chain couples TRBV10-3 to TRBJ1-5; maybe TRBD1 (5 bases). V was pared by 4 bases and J by 7 bases, with 8 bases between. In germline, CDR1 is ENHRY, CDR2 SYGVKD. There are 12 residues in the CDR3. CDR3 region: CAISGGEQPQHF. The CDR3 coding sequence is TGTGCCATCAGTGGGGGGGAGCAGCCCCAGCATTTT.

At least ten counts were recorded for this clonotype. This sequence joins TRBV6-1 and TRBJ2-7; possible D gene TRBD1, 5 bases. The CDR3 contains 16 residues. The germline V and J ends were trimmed by 0 bases and 3 bases, with 15 bases remaining between them. The V gene's germline CDR1 is MNHNS and CDR2 SASEGT. CDR3 DNA: TGTGCCAGCAGTGAAGCGCCGCGGCAGGGTAACTACGAGCAGTACTTC. This encodes CASSEAPRQGNYEQYF.

The CDR3 sequence is CSARGREYNEQFF. CDR3 in DNA: TGCAGTGCCCGGGGGCGGGAGTACAATGAGCAGTTCTTC. This chain uses TRBV20-1 with TRBJ2-1, with D possibly TRBD2 on 7 matching bases. Germline V CDR1 and CDR2: DFQATT, SNEGSKA (reference sequence). The ends were cut back, 6 bases at V and 4 bases at J, with 13 bases in the middle. The CDR3 extends over 13 amino acids.

This clonotype came up many times. The chain links TRBV20-1 to TRBJ1-1; possibly TRBD1 for D (5 bases). Germline V CDR1 and CDR2: DFQATT, SNEGSKA (reference sequence). The V end was cut by 0 bases, the J end by 3 bases, with 23 bases between. CDR3 length: 18 amino acids. The CDR3 sequence: CSARDPGRPHEGDTEAFF. The CDR3 nucleotides are TGCAGTGCTAGAGATCCGGGAAGACCACATGAAGGGGACACTGAAGCTTTCTTT.

This clonotype was seen many times. V is TRBV5-1 and J is TRBJ2-3, with TRBD2 identical over 11 bases. J gave up 2 bases and V 2 bases, and 4 bases lay outside the gene matches. CDR3 length: 16 residues. Germline V gives CDR1 SGHRS, CDR2 YFSETQ. The chain's CDR3 is CASSLLAGGPTDTQYF. DNA for the CDR3: TGCGCCAGCAGCTTATTAGCGGGGGGGCCCACAGATACGCAGTATTTT.

This clonotype has a count of ten or more. CDR3 coding DNA: TGCGCCAGCAGCTTGGGGGCCGACGATGGCTACACCTTC. Translated, it gives CASSLGADDGYTF. The chain recombines TRBV5-1 with TRBJ1-2; D unresolved. V lost 0 bases and J lost 6, with 9 bases in between. The CDR3 runs 13 residues. CDR1 is SGHRS, CDR2 YFSETQ, per germline.

Many counts were recorded for this clonotype. The chain couples TRBV27 to TRBJ1-2, with TRBD1 matching over 7 bases. CDR1 is MNHEY and CDR2 is SMNVEV in the germline V gene (reference sequence). The CDR3 runs 15 residues. V was pared by 5 bases and J by 5 bases, with 11 bases of the junction left unmatched. Here the CDR3 DNA reads TGTGCCAGCAGTCAAAGCGGGCCAGGGGGTTATGGCTACACCTTC. Its protein is CASSQSGPGGYGYTF.

The table lists this clonotype with many counts. This chain connects TRBV3-1 to TRBJ2-1, with 9 bases identical to TRBD2. The V and J ends lost 3 bases and 2 bases, in that order; junction bases with no gene match: 2. Germline V gene sequence: CDR1 LGHDT, CDR2 YNNKEL (reference sequence). CDR3 size: 15 residues. Here the CDR3 DNA reads TGTGCCAGCAGCCAGCGGGAGGGCGCCTACAATGAGCAGTTCTTC. The encoded protein is CASSQREGAYNEQFF.

The chain is built from TRBV10-3 and TRBJ2-2; the D gene is possibly TRBD1 (6 bases). The CDR3 is made up of 15 amino acids. The germline gives CDR1 ENHRY, CDR2 SYGVKD. Trimming took 7 bases from V and 0 from J, leaving 12 bases between them. The CDR3 sequence: CAINPGQSNTGELFF. The CDR3 DNA reads TGTGCCATCAACCCCGGACAGTCGAACACCGGGGAGCTGTTTTTT.

This chain joins TRBV7-9 and TRBJ2-3; a weak D match, TRBD2 (6 bases). The CDR3 sequence is 15 residues long. Germline loops: CDR1 SEHNR, CDR2 FQNEAQ (reference sequence). V gave up 6 bases and J gave up 5 bases, with 18 bases separating them. In DNA form, the CDR3 reads TGTGCCAGCAGTTTTCTAGCGTCGCCGTTAGATACGCAGTATTTT. Encoded protein: CASSFLASPLDTQYF.

This clonotype was observed at least ten times. The chain is built from TRBV20-1 and TRBJ1-3; D unclear. The CDR3 is made up of 10 amino acids. CDR1 is DFQATT and CDR2 is SNEGSKA in the germline V gene (reference sequence). Trimming removed 6 bases from V and 7 bases from J, with 7 bases in between. The CDR3 is CSAMGNTIYF. DNA of the CDR3: TGCAGTGCCATGGGGAACACCATATATTTT.

This clonotype was counted at least ten times. The rearrangement joins TRBV5-1 to TRBJ1-2; D possibly corresponds to TRBD1 (5 bases). Germline V gives CDR1 SGHRS, CDR2 YFSETQ. V shed 4 bases and J shed 7 bases, with 14 bases lying between them. CDR3 length: 13 amino acids. The CDR3 region has the DNA TGCGCCAGCAGCAATCCGACAGAAAGTGGCTACACCTTC. This translates into CASSNPTESGYTF.